This T cell receptor beta chain was retrieved from a study of blood T cell repertoires in COVID-19. Some clones are missing from TCRdb's copy, which holds only in-frame ones; the method was immunoSEQ multiplex PCR. This table holds approximately 50,000 clones, less than 90% found once. Germline-derived CDR1 and CDR2 are SGHTA and FQGNSA. The ends lost 4 bases at V and 3 bases at J; junction bases unmatched: 9. The CDR3 sequence is 15 residues long. Specimen: peripheral blood. This chain joins TRBV7-2 and TRBJ2-7, with TRBD1 matching over 7 bases. This receptor was identified in a human donor in a cohort sampled during active COVID-19. The CDR3 loop is CASSSNRDSLYEQYF. In DNA, the CDR3 is TGTGCCAGCAGCTCCAACCGGGACAGCCTCTACGAGCAGTACTTC.